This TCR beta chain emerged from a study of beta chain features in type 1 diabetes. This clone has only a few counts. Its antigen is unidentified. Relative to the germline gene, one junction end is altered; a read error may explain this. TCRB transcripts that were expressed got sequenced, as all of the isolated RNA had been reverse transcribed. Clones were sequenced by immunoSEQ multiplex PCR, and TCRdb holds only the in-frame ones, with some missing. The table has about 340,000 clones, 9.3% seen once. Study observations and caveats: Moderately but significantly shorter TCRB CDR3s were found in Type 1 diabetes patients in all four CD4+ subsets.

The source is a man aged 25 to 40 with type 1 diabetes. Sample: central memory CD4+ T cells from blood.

The CDR3 region has the DNA TGTGCCAGCAGCCTCTACGATGAGCAGTTCTTC. As protein: CASSLYDEQFF. V is TRBV11-2 and J is TRBJ2-1; unclear D gene. CDR1 SGHAT and CDR2 FQNNGV come from the germline V gene. The CDR3 totals 11 residues.